This T cell receptor beta chain derives from a study of T-cell reconstitution after alpha-beta-depleted transplantation in children. During its preparation, the TCRbeta library received unique molecular identifiers. TCRdb analysed the PCR reads with MiXCR anew, one entry per CDR3 protein. The repertoire consists of about 7,700 distinct CDR3 sequences, with roughly 13% occurring once and the leading ten covering roughly 50%. This clonotype has at least ten counts. This CDR3 spans 18 amino acids. Trimming removed 1 base at V and 6 bases at J, with 22 bases between. Germline CDR1 and CDR2: LGHNA and YSLEER.

This clonotype originated in a patient aged 2-10 years who had a stem cell transplant for inherited bone marrow failure, so the T cells may come from the graft donor. This chain joins TRBV4-3 and TRBJ2-1; D ambiguous. Sequencing was performed on PBMCs, mostly from graft donor cells, taken 60 days after TCRalphabeta/CD19-depleted stem cell transplant. This CDR3 is CASSQVLWFRLSRNEQFF. The DNA of the CDR3 is TGCGCCAGCAGCCAAGTGTTATGGTTTCGGCTATCCCGCAATGAGCAGTTCTTC.